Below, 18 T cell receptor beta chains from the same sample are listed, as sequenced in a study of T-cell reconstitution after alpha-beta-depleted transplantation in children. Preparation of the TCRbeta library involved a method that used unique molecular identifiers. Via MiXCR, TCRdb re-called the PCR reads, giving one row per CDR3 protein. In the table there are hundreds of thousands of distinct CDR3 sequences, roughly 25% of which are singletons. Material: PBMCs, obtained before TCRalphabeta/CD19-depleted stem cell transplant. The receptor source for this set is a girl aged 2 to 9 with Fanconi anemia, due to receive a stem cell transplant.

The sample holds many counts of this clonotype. This CDR3 is CASSSLGTRYEQYF. The CDR3 region has the DNA TGTGCCAGCAGTTCCCTCGGGACCCGTTACGAGCAGTACTTC. This chain uses TRBV6-5 with TRBJ2-7; D tentatively fits TRBD1 or TRBD2 (5 bases each). Deletions cut 4 bases from V and 4 bases from J, with 14 bases between. Germline V gives CDR1 MNHEY, CDR2 SVGAGI. CDR3 length: 14 residues.

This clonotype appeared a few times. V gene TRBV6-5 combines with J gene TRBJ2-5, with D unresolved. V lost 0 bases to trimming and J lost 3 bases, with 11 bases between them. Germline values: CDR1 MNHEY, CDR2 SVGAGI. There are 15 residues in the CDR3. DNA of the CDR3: TGTGCCAGCAGTTACTCGATCACGTCGAAAGAGACCCAGTACTTC. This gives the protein CASSYSITSKETQYF.

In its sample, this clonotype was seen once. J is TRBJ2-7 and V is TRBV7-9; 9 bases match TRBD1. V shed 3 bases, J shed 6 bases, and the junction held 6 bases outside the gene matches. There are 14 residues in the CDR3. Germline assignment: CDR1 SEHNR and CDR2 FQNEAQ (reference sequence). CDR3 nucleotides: TGTGCCAGCAGCTTCGGGGGACAGGGCTCCGAGCAGTACTTC. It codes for CASSFGGQGSEQYF.

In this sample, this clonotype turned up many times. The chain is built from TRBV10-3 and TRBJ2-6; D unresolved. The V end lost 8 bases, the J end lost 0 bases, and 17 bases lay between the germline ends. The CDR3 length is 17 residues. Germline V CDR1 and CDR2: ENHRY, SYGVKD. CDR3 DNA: TGTGCCATCGGCGAGGCGGTGCTAATCTCTGGGGCCAACGTCCTGACTTTC. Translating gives CAIGEAVLISGANVLTF.

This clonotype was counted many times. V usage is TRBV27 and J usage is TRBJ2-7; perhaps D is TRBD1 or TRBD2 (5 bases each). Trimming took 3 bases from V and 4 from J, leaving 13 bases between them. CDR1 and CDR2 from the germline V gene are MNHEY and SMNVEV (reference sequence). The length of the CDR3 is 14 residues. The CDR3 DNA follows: TGTGCCAGCAGTTTCGGGACGGAACTTTACGAGCAGTACTTC. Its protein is CASSFGTELYEQYF.

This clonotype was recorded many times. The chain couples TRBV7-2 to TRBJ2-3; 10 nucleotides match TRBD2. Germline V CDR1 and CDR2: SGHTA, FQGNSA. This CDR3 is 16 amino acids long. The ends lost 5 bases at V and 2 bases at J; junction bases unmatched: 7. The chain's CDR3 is CASSMGTSVLTDTQYF. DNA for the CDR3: TGTGCCAGCAGCATGGGGACTAGCGTCCTCACAGATACGCAGTATTTT.

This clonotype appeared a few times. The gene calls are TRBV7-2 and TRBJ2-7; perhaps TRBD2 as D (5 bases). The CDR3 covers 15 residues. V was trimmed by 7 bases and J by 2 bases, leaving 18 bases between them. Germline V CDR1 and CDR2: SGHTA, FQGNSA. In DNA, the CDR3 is TGTGCCAGCACCGGAGGAGCTAGCTTCACCTACGAGCAGTACTTC. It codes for CASTGGASFTYEQYF.

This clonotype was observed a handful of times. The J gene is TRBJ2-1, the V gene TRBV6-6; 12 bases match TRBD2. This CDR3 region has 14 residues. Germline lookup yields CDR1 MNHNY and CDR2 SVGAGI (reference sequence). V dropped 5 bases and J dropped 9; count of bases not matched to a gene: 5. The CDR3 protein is CASSGGTSGFEQFF. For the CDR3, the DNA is TGTGCCAGCAGTGGGGGGACTAGCGGGTTTGAGCAGTTCTTC.

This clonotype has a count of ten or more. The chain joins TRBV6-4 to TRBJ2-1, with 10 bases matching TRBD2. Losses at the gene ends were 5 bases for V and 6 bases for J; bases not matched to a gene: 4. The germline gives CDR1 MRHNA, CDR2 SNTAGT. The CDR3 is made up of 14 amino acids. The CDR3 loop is CASSSASGGNEQFF. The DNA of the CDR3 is TGTGCCAGCAGTTCAGCTAGCGGGGGCAATGAGCAGTTCTTC.

CDR3 loop: CSVLGQGSEQYF. For the CDR3, the DNA is TGCAGCGTTCTTGGGCAGGGGAGCGAGCAGTACTTC. This chain connects TRBV29-1 to TRBJ2-7, with D possibly being TRBD1 (6 bases). The CDR3 spans 12 residues. Germline CDR1 SQVTM, CDR2 ANQGSEA. V dropped 5 bases and J dropped 6 bases, with 14 bases sitting between them.

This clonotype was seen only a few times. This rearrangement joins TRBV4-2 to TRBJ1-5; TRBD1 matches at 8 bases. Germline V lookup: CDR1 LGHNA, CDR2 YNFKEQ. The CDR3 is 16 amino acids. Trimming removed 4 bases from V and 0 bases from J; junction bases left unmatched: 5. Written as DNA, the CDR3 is TGTGCCAGCAGCCCTCCGGACAGGGATAGCAATCAGCCCCAGCATTTT. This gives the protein CASSPPDRDSNQPQHF.

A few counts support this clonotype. The CDR3: CSVLRDKRRETQYF. CDR3 coding DNA: TGCAGCGTTCTCCGGGACAAAAGAAGGGAGACCCAGTACTTC. V is TRBV29-1 and J is TRBJ2-5; possible D gene TRBD1, 6 bases. The CDR3 covers 14 residues. V dropped 5 bases and J dropped 5 bases, with 18 bases sitting between them. The germline CDR1 and CDR2 sequences are SQVTM and ANQGSEA.

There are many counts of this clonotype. CDR3 DNA: TGTGCCAGCAGCACCGAGGGGGATACGCAGTATTTT. Translated, it gives CASSTEGDTQYF. The rearrangement uses TRBV13 and TRBJ2-3; TRBD1 or TRBD2 may be the D gene (5 bases each). This CDR3 is built from 12 residues. Between the trimmed V and J ends, which lost 5 bases and 6 bases, there was a span of 9 bases. Looked up from germline, CDR1 is PRHDT and CDR2 is FYEKMQ (reference sequence).

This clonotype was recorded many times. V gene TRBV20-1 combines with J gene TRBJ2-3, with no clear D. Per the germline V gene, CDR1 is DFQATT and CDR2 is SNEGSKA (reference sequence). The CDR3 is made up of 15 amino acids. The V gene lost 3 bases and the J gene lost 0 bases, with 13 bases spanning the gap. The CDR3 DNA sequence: TGCAGTGCTAGCCTCGGAACGTCTAGCACAGATACGCAGTATTTT. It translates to CSASLGTSSTDTQYF.

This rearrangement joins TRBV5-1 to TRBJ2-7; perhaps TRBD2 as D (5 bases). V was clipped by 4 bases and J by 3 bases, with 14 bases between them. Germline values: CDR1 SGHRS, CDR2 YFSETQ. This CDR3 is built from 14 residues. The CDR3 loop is CASSPGIAGYEQYF. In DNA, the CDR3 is TGCGCCAGCAGCCCCGGGATTGCGGGCTACGAGCAGTACTTC.

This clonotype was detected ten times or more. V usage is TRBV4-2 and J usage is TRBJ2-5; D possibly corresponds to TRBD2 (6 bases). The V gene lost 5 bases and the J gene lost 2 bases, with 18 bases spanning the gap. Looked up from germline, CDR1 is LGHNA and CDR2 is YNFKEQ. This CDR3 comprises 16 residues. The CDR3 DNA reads TGTGCCAGCAGCTTCCGGGACTCGCCCGAACAAGAGACCCAGTACTTC. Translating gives CASSFRDSPEQETQYF.

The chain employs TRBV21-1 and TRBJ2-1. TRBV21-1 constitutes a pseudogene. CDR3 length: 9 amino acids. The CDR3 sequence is CATLNEQFF. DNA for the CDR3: TGTGCCACCTTGAATGAGCAGTTCTTC.

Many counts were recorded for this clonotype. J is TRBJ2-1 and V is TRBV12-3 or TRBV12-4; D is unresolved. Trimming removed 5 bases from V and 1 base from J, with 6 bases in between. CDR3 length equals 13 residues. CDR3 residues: CASSHGSYNEQFF. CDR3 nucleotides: TGTGCCAGCAGTCACGGGTCCTACAATGAGCAGTTCTTC.